This is a list of T cell receptor beta chains from one sample in a study of T cell repertoires in cytomegalovirus infection. MiXCR was run by TCRdb on the reads, yielding one entry per CDR3 protein. Of 630,000 or so distinct CDR3 sequences in the sample, about 24% are singletons; the top ten hold less than 10%. The specimen sequenced was CD8+ T cells from PBMCs. Every receptor here comes from a human donor in good health (CMV status not recorded). Some clones in this sample may be carry-over from other donors' samples. Both conserved end residues are part of each CDR3. D genes are given only for firm matches. The size field is filled for only some rows; it gives once, few, many or a size class.

>TRBD2|few|TRBJ2-3|TRBV12-5
TGTGCTAGTGGTTTCACCACTAGCGGGGTGGATACGCAGTATTTT
CASGFTTSGVDTQYF
>TRBD1|NA|TRBJ1-2|TRBV7-9
TGTGCCAGCACTCGGACAGGTCCCGTTAACTATGGCTACACCTTC
CASTRTGPVNYGYTF
>NA|many|TRBJ1-2|TRBV5-5
TGTGCCACCGGGGACAAAGATGACTATGGCTACACCTTC
CATGDKDDYGYTF
>NA|NA|TRBJ2-7|TRBV23-1
TGCGCCAGTCAGATAGGTGTTGGGTCCGACTACGAGCAGTACTTC
CASQIGVGSDYEQYF
>NA|once|TRBJ1-4|TRBV28
TGTGCCAGCAGAGTCACGGGGGTTGGGGAAAAACTGTTTTTT
CASRVTGVGEKLFF
>NA|few|TRBJ2-2|TRBV15
TGTGCCACCAGCAGAGATAAGGGCCGAGGGGTTACCGGGGAGCTGTTTTTT
CATSRDKGRGVTGELFF
>TRBD2|many|TRBJ2-1|TRBV7-2
TGTGCCAGCAGCTTAAATCCGGAACTAGCGGGTACAACCTACAATGAGCAGTTCTTC
CASSLNPELAGTTYNEQFF
>NA|many|TRBJ2-6|TRBV28
TGTGCCAGCAGTCTACCACGGGCTGGGGCCAACGTCCTGACTTTC
CASSLPRAGANVLTF
>NA|many|TRBJ2-7|TRBV7-9
TGTGCCAGCAGCCTACCGGCCCTCCGGCCGGCCGAGCAGTACTTC
CASSLPALRPAEQYF
>NA|NA|TRBJ2-1|TRBV7-8
TGTGTCAGCAGCCGAGGACTGGGGACCGACAATGAGCAGTTCTTC
CVSSRGLGTDNEQFF
>NA|NA|TRBJ2-1|TRBV2
TGTGCCAGCAGTGCCGGCAGGACAACCTACAATGAGCAGTTCTTC
CASSAGRTTYNEQFF
>NA|NA|TRBJ1-3|TRBV14
TGTGCCAGCAGCCTAACAGGAGGCACCATATATTTT
CASSLTGGTIYF
>TRBD1|many|TRBJ1-3|TRBV10-3
TGTGCCATTAGGACAGGAAACTCTGGAAACACCATATATTTT
CAIRTGNSGNTIYF
>TRBD1|NA|TRBJ2-3|TRBV29-1
TGCAGCGCGGAAGGGGACAGGGCTGGAGATACGCAGTATTTT
CSAEGDRAGDTQYF
>TRBD1|few|TRBJ1-2|TRBV6-1
TGTGCCAGCAGGCCAACCGGGACAGGAGAGAACTATGGCTACACCTTC
CASRPTGTGENYGYTF
>NA|NA|TRBJ2-1|TRBV7-9
TGTGCCAGCAGCTCTACCCTCCTAACTTTGTTCTTC
CASSSTLLTLFF
>TRBD1|NA|TRBJ2-1|TRBV27
TGTGCCAGCAGCCTACCGGGACAGGGTGATAATGAGCAGTTCTTC
CASSLPGQGDNEQFF
>NA|few|TRBJ1-1|TRBV5-1
TGCGCCAGCAGCTTGTACTCGGGAGCAATGAACACTGAAGCTTTCTTT
CASSLYSGAMNTEAFF
>TRBD1|few|TRBJ2-1|TRBV6-5
TGTGCCAGCAGTCCAACAGGGGCGGGCGCCTACAATGAGCAGTTCTTC
CASSPTGAGAYNEQFF
>NA|NA|TRBJ2-2|TRBV29-1
TGCAGCGCCACCGGGACAACACCGCCCAACACCGGGGAGCTGTTTTTT
CSATGTTPPNTGELFF
>TRBD2|NA|TRBJ2-2|TRBV7-6
TGTGCTAGCAGCTTAGCTAGCGGGACTCACACCGGGGAGCTGTTTTTT
CASSLASGTHTGELFF
>NA|once|TRBJ1-1|TRBV15
TGTGCCACCAGCGGCGGCTCTCTGTTCAACACTGAAGCTTTCTTT
CATSGGSLFNTEAFF
>TRBD1|few|TRBJ1-1|TRBV19
TGTGCCAGTAGTATCCGGGACAGGGCGACTTTTGAAGCTTTCTTT
CASSIRDRATFEAFF
>TRBD1|NA|TRBJ1-2|TRBV20-1
TGCAGTGCTAGCCGCAGGACAGGGGCTAACTATGGCTACACCTTC
CSASRRTGANYGYTF
>NA|NA|TRBJ2-7|TRBV6-1
TGTGCCAGCAGTGAAGCTTTTACGGACATTTACGAGCAGTACTTC
CASSEAFTDIYEQYF
>NA|NA|TRBJ1-2|TRBV6-6
TGTGCCAGCATTGGGACGGTTATCTATGGCTACACCTTC
CASIGTVIYGYTF
>TRBD2|many|TRBJ2-1|TRBV7-6
TGTGCCAGCAGCTCCAGGACTAGCGGGGGGGCATTCGGCAATGAGCAGTTCTTC
CASSSRTSGGAFGNEQFF
>NA|NA|TRBJ1-1|TRBV2
TGTGCCAGCATAATGAGGCCTCTTGTCCTGAACACTGAAGCTTTCTTT
CASIMRPLVLNTEAFF
>TRBD2|NA|TRBJ2-3|TRBV7-3
TGTGCCAGCAGCTTAACCGTTAGCGGGGCCACAGATACGCAGTATTTT
CASSLTVSGATDTQYF
>NA|NA|TRBJ2-6|TRBV9
TGTGCCAGCAGCGAATTCAAGGGGTCTGGGGCCAACGTCCTGACTTTC
CASSEFKGSGANVLTF
>NA|NA|TRBJ1-2|TRBV28
TGTGCCAGCAGTTTCGCCGGGGTTGGCTATGGCTACACCTTC
CASSFAGVGYGYTF
>NA|once|TRBJ1-1|TRBV23-1
TGCGCCAGCCCAACGATTCAGGGATTTGAAGCTTTCTTT
CASPTIQGFEAFF
>NA|NA|TRBJ2-5|TRBV15
TGTGCCACCAGCAGAGAAGGTCCTAGCCAAGGGACCCAGTACTTC
CATSREGPSQGTQYF
>NA|many|TRBJ1-4|TRBV7-8
TGTGCCAGCAGCTTAGCGGGGTATAAACGTGAAAAACTGTTTTTT
CASSLAGYKREKLFF
>TRBD2|few|TRBJ2-1|TRBV6-6
TGTGCCAGCAGTTCAGGGACTAGCGGGGGGGCCACCTACAATGAGCAGTTCTTC
CASSSGTSGGATYNEQFF
>TRBD2|few|TRBJ2-1|TRBV7-9
TGTGCCAGCAGCGCCCAACTAGCGGGGGGCCACAATGAGCAGTTCTTC
CASSAQLAGGHNEQFF
>NA|NA|TRBJ1-1|TRBV6-5
TGTGCCAGCAGTTACTCCCTGACAGAGGAGACTGAAGCTTTCTTT
CASSYSLTEETEAFF